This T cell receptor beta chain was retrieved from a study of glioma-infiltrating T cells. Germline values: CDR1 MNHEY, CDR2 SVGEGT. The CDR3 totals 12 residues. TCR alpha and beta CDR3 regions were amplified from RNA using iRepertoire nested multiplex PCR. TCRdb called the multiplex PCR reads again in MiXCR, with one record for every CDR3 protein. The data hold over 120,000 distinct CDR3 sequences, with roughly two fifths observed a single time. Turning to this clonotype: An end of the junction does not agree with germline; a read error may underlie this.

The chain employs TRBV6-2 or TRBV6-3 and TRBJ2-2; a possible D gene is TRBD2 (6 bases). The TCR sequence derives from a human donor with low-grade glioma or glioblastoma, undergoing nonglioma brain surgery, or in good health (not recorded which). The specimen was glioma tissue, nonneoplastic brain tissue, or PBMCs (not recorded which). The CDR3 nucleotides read TGTGCCAGCAGTTCAGCTACCGGGGGGCTGTTTTTT. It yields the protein CASSSATGGLFF.